This paragraph reports one TCR beta chain. Its cognate antigen is unknown. V lost 0 bases to trimming and J lost 2 bases, with 2 bases between them. Per the germline V gene, CDR1 is SGHKS and CDR2 is YYEKEE (reference sequence). The CDR3 has 13 amino acids. Here immunoSEQ multiplex PCR was the method, and the copy in TCRdb shows in-frame clones only, minus some. This sample has over 85,000 clones, with 90% to 95% found just once. The sample is drawn from a study of cytomegalovirus exposure and HLA in healthy donors. Study as a whole: The 120 validation repertoires matched the approximately 670 first-cohort repertoires in platform, a later analysis reported. Study results and limitations: For cytomegalovirus status, the classifier reportedly gave diagnoses with high specificity and sensitivity. In vitro, a few CMV-associated chains proved specific for CMV antigens. According to the study, 160 or so TCR beta chains were cytomegalovirus-associated.

This TCR was recovered from a woman aged 25 to 39 in good health and CMV-seropositive. The specimen sequenced was PBMCs. V gene TRBV5-5 combines with J gene TRBJ1-4, with unresolved D. CDR3 bases: TGTGCCAGCAGCTTGGCGACTAATGAAAAACTGTTTTTT. Encoded protein: CASSLATNEKLFF.